Below are 23 T cell receptor beta chains sequenced from a single sample in a study of T cell repertoires in MIS-A myocarditis. Some clones are missing from TCRdb's copy, which holds only in-frame ones; the method was immunoSEQ multiplex PCR. The sample carries about 6,600 clones, approximately 72% recorded once. The sample comprised right inferior lung lobe tissue obtained at autopsy. The receptor source for this set is a man between 18 and 29 years old with fulminant myocarditis from multisystem inflammatory syndrome in adults (MIS-A) after COVID-19.

This chain links TRBV6-5 with TRBJ1-3; D ambiguous. CDR3 length equals 15 residues. CDR1 and CDR2 (germline): MNHEY, SVGAGI. The V gene lost 4 bases and the J gene lost 5 bases, with 15 bases spanning the gap. CDR3 coding DNA: TGTGCCAGCAGTTTTCGTTATCCAGAAAGAAACACCATATATTTT. It encodes CASSFRYPERNTIYF.

Turning to this clone: Germline and junction disagree at one end, which may indicate a read error. This chain joins TRBV14 and TRBJ1-2, with D possibly being TRBD1 (6 bases). This CDR3 region has 14 residues. The germline V gene encodes CDR1 SGHDN and CDR2 FVKESK. CDR3 nucleotide sequence: TGTGCCAGCAGCCCTGCCATGCGTCTACAGGGCCTCTGCTTC. This sequence encodes CASSPAMRLQGLCF.

The genes are TRBV10-2 and TRBJ2-2; 12 bases map to TRBD1. This CDR3 is 16 amino acids long. The germline gives CDR1 WSHSY, CDR2 SAAADI. J gave up 7 bases and V 6 bases, and 9 bases lay outside the gene matches. The CDR3, as DNA: TGCGCCAGCAGAGGTCACGGGACAGGGGGCGGCGGGGAGCTGTTTTTT. Its protein is CASRGHGTGGGGELFF.

CDR3 bases: TGCGCCAGCAGCCAAGATCGGCCAGGGGGCAGCTATGGCTACACCTTC. Protein: CASSQDRPGGSYGYTF. The chain combines TRBV4-1 with TRBJ1-2; 8 bases align to TRBD1. Germline V lookup: CDR1 MGHRA, CDR2 YSYEKL. V trimming: 0 bases; J trimming: 4 bases; junction bases outside the gene matches: 7. This CDR3 is built from 16 residues.

The chain carries TRBV9 and TRBJ2-3; D gene unclear. Germline loops: CDR1 SGDLS, CDR2 YYNGEE. This CDR3 has 16 amino acids. Trimming left V 3 bases short and J 0 bases short, with 14 bases between. This chain's CDR3 is CASSAFWGSSTDTQYF. Here the CDR3 DNA reads TGTGCCAGCAGCGCTTTTTGGGGATCTAGCACAGATACGCAGTATTTT.

This rearrangement joins TRBV3-1 (or the pseudogene TRBV3-2) to TRBJ2-7, with D perhaps given as TRBD1 or TRBD2 (5 bases each). Looked up from germline, CDR1 is LGHDT and CDR2 is YNNKEL (reference sequence). V lost 2 bases and J 6 bases, leaving 14 bases between the germline ends. The CDR3 has 14 amino acids. The CDR3 nucleotides read TGTGCCAGCAGCCAAATCGGGGATGGGGGCGAGCAGTACTTC. This encodes CASSQIGDGGEQYF.

The chain has TRBV19 and TRBJ1-5, with unresolved D. Germline CDR1 reads LNHDA; CDR2 reads SQIVND (reference sequence). The ends were cut back, 7 bases at V and 16 bases at J, with 23 bases in the middle. The CDR3 spans 13 residues. CDR3 residues: CASTPGRARAKHF. CDR3 nucleotide sequence: TGTGCCAGTACCCCGGGGAGGGCCCGGGCGAAACATTTT. The full variable domain, with the rest looked up from reference TRBV19 and TRBJ1-5, is DGGITQSPKYLFRKEGQNVTLSCEQNLNHDAMYWYRQDPGQGLRLIYYSQIVNDFQKGDIAEGYSVSREKKESFPLTVTSAQKNPTAFYLCASTPGRARAKHFGDGTRLSIL.

V usage is TRBV2 and J usage is TRBJ1-3; D is unclear. V was shortened by 6 bases and J by 5 bases, with 8 bases between the two germline ends. The CDR3 is 12 residues long. Germline values: CDR1 SNHLY, CDR2 FYNNEI. CDR3 nucleotide sequence: TGTGCCAGCAGACACGCCAGAAACACCATATATTTT. Its protein product is CASRHARNTIYF.

The chain is built from TRBV28 and TRBJ1-5, with D possibly TRBD1 on 5 matching bases. This CDR3 comprises 13 residues. Germline lookup yields CDR1 MDHEN and CDR2 SYDVKM. Trimming shortened V by 6 bases and J by 6 bases, and 12 bases separated the two germline ends. Here the CDR3 DNA reads TGTGCCAGCAGGGAAGGGGCGGGTCAGCCCCAGCATTTT. This sequence encodes CASREGAGQPQHF. Full variable domain (missing parts from reference TRBV28 and TRBJ1-5): DVKVTQSSRYLVKRTGEKVFLECVQDMDHENMFWYRQDPGLGLRLIYFSYDVKMKEKGDIPEGYSVSREKKERFSLILESASTNQTSMYLCASREGAGQPQHFGDGTRLSIL.

V gene TRBV3-1 (or the pseudogene TRBV3-2) combines with J gene TRBJ1-1; D unresolved. Between the trimmed V and J ends, which lost 4 bases and 4 bases, there was a span of 10 bases. Germline V lookup: CDR1 LGHDT, CDR2 YNNKEL (reference sequence). The CDR3 is 13 amino acids. The CDR3 region has the DNA TGTGCCAGCAGCCCAGGACCGGGCACTGAAGCTTTCTTT. Translation gives CASSPGPGTEAFF.

V and J are TRBV5-1 and TRBJ2-7, with D possibly TRBD1 on 5 matching bases. V dropped 5 bases and J dropped 3 bases, with 21 bases sitting between them. The CDR3 totals 16 residues. Germline V gene lookup returns CDR1 SGHRS and CDR2 YFSETQ. The CDR3 DNA reads TGCGCCAGCAGTCCCCCTGAGGAGACAGCTCACTACGAGCAGTACTTC. It codes for CASSPPEETAHYEQYF.

The chain recombines TRBV12-3 or TRBV12-4 with TRBJ2-3, with D uncertain. The germline V and J ends were trimmed by 7 bases and 6 bases, with 8 bases remaining between them. The CDR3 length is 11 residues. Here the CDR3 DNA reads TGTGCCAGCACCCTCGTCGATACGCAGTATTTT. This gives the protein CASTLVDTQYF.

The V call is TRBV4-3, the J call TRBJ2-1; 8 bases are a match to TRBD2. V was pared by 3 bases and J by 6 bases, with 7 bases of the junction left unmatched. Germline CDR1 is LGHNA and CDR2 is YSLEER. This CDR3 comprises 15 residues. CDR3 coding DNA: TGCGCCAGCAGCCAGGACCCTACTAGCGGCAATGAGCAGTTCTTC. Its protein product is CASSQDPTSGNEQFF.

V usage is TRBV6-5 and J usage is TRBJ2-2, with D perhaps matching TRBD1 (6 bases). This CDR3 has 14 residues. V lost 7 bases to trimming and J lost 3 bases, with 12 bases between them. The germline CDR1 and CDR2 sequences are MNHEY and SVGAGI. The CDR3 DNA sequence: TGTGCCAGCACTCTTTACAGGGACACCGGGGAGCTGTTTTTT. This codes for CASTLYRDTGELFF.

The J gene is TRBJ2-5, the V gene TRBV7-9; 8 nucleotides align to TRBD1. CDR3 length equals 17 residues. J lost 5 bases, V lost 5 bases, and 16 bases had no gene match. Germline V gene data show CDR1 as SEHNR and CDR2 as FQNEAQ (reference sequence). The chain's CDR3 is CASSTSHGQGRGETQYF. The CDR3 bases are TGTGCCAGCAGCACATCCCACGGACAGGGACGTGGGGAGACCCAGTACTTC. Combining the CDR3 with reference TRBV7-9 and TRBJ2-5 gives the whole variable domain DTGVSQNPRHKITKRGQNVTFRCDPISEHNRLYWYRQTLGQGPEFLTYFQNEAQLEKSRLLSDRFSAERPKGSFSTLEIQRTEQGDSAMYLCASSTSHGQGRGETQYFGPGTRLLVL.

The rearrangement uses TRBV7-2 and TRBJ2-7, with TRBD2 as a possible D gene (6 bases). The CDR3 has 19 amino acids. V was shortened by 5 bases and J by 2 bases, with 28 bases between the two germline ends. Germline V gene sequence: CDR1 SGHTA, CDR2 FQGNSA. The CDR3 region is CASSTRRVSGTQRAYEQYF. DNA of the CDR3: TGTGCCAGCAGCACTAGGAGGGTGTCCGGGACCCAGAGGGCCTACGAGCAGTACTTC.

This clone has just a few counts. The genes are TRBV10-2 and TRBJ1-5; TRBD1 is a possible D gene (5 bases). V was trimmed by 0 bases and J by 6 bases, leaving 9 bases between them. Germline CDR1 is WSHSY and CDR2 is SAAADI. The CDR3 runs 14 residues. The CDR3 region has the DNA TGCGCCAGCAGTGAGTCCGGGACGGGTCAGCCCCAGCATTTT. This translates into CASSESGTGQPQHF.

The chain links TRBV27 to TRBJ1-1; the D gene is possibly TRBD1 (5 bases). This CDR3 has 13 amino acids. The germline V gene encodes CDR1 MNHEY and CDR2 SMNVEV (reference sequence). Trimming cost V 3 bases and J 4 bases, with 9 bases left between them. The chain's CDR3 is CASSFPGGTEAFF. CDR3 nucleotides: TGTGCCAGCAGTTTCCCGGGGGGCACTGAAGCTTTCTTT.

The V gene is TRBV11-2, the J gene TRBJ1-6; no reliable D call. The germline V and J ends were trimmed by 2 bases and 5 bases, with 13 bases remaining between them. The CDR3 has 16 amino acids. Germline V gene sequence: CDR1 SGHAT, CDR2 FQNNGV. The CDR3 here is CASSLFAGPNNSPLHF. The CDR3 bases are TGTGCCAGCAGCTTATTTGCAGGCCCCAATAATTCACCCCTCCACTTT.

V is TRBV2 and J is TRBJ1-2; no reliable D call. The ends were cut back, 5 bases at V and 4 bases at J, with 11 bases in the middle. Germline-derived CDR1 and CDR2 are SNHLY and FYNNEI. CDR3 length: 13 residues. Here the CDR3 reads CASSLERTYGYTF. The CDR3 nucleotides read TGTGCCAGCAGTCTTGAACGGACCTATGGCTACACCTTC.

V gene TRBV27 combines with J gene TRBJ1-6, with D unclear. Germline assignment: CDR1 MNHEY and CDR2 SMNVEV (reference sequence). V shed 3 bases and J shed 6 bases, with 12 bases lying between them. The length of the CDR3 is 15 residues. The CDR3 loop reads CASSFGVIGNSPLHF. In DNA form, the CDR3 reads TGTGCCAGCAGTTTTGGGGTTATTGGTAATTCACCCCTCCACTTT.

V and J are TRBV18 and TRBJ2-7, with TRBD2 identical over 7 bases. The germline gives CDR1 KGHSH, CDR2 LQKENI. The J segment lost 3 bases and the V segment lost 4 bases, leaving 9 bases of the junction unmatched. There are 15 residues in the CDR3. CDR3 loop: CASSLLGGIDYEQYF. In DNA form, the CDR3 reads TGTGCCAGCTCACTCCTGGGGGGGATAGACTACGAGCAGTACTTC.

V is TRBV10-3 and J is TRBJ2-3; 7 nucleotides agree with TRBD2. CDR3 length equals 15 residues. Unmatched junction bases numbered 12, after V lost 6 bases and J lost 6 bases. Germline CDR1 is ENHRY and CDR2 is SYGVKD. CDR3 coding DNA: TGTGCCATCAGGGTCCCGAGGCGGGGGTTGGATACGCAGTATTTT. Translating it yields CAIRVPRRGLDTQYF.